These 5 T cell receptor beta chains were all obtained from the same sample, sequenced in a study of cytomegalovirus exposure and HLA in healthy donors. Use of 60 Vbeta and 13 Jbeta primers characterized the PCR. Here immunoSEQ multiplex PCR was the method, and the copy in TCRdb shows in-frame clones only, minus some. The sample contains around 140,000 clones, more than 70% of which appear only once. The sequenced material came from PBMCs. The receptors originated from a woman between 55 and 75 years old in good health and CMV-seronegative.

J is TRBJ1-2 and V is TRBV7-9; TRBD1 agrees at 11 bases. J gave up 6 bases and V 4 bases, and 16 bases lay outside the gene matches. CDR3 length: 18 residues. Germline V gene sequence: CDR1 SEHNR, CDR2 FQNEAQ (reference sequence). This CDR3 reads CASSYGQGALRDMNGYTF. The DNA of the CDR3 is TGTGCCAGCAGCTACGGACAGGGGGCCCTGAGGGATATGAATGGCTACACCTTC.

V usage is TRBV27 and J usage is TRBJ1-2; D may be TRBD1 (6 bases). The CDR3 runs to 16 residues. V lost 3 bases and J 2 bases, leaving 16 bases between the germline ends. Germline lookup yields CDR1 MNHEY and CDR2 SMNVEV (reference sequence). The CDR3 region is CASSFRWGGLNYGYTF. The CDR3 region has the DNA TGTGCCAGCAGTTTCCGATGGGGGGGGCTCAACTATGGCTACACCTTC.

This clone was seen only once. This chain uses TRBV15 with TRBJ1-5, with 9 bases lining up with TRBD1. Unmatched junction bases numbered 5, after V lost 3 bases and J lost 5 bases. Germline V gene data show CDR1 as LNHNV and CDR2 as YYDKDF (reference sequence). This CDR3 contains 15 residues. CDR3 coding DNA: TGTGCCACCAGCAGGGAACAGGGGGCCTATCAGCCCCAGCATTTT. Translating gives CATSREQGAYQPQHF.

This clone was picked up one time. The rearrangement uses TRBV18 and TRBJ1-3, with D unclear. V gave up 3 bases and J gave up 0 bases, with 18 bases separating them. CDR1 is KGHSH, CDR2 LQKENI, per germline. The CDR3 sequence is 18 residues long. DNA of the CDR3: TGTGCCAGCTCACCCCTTTTGGCAGCGGCGAGCTCTGGAAACACCATATATTTT. Translated, it gives CASSPLLAAASSGNTIYF.

The gene calls are TRBV20-1 and TRBJ2-1; tentative D call: TRBD2 (5 bases). In germline, CDR1 is DFQATT, CDR2 SNEGSKA (reference sequence). With 3 bases removed from V and 12 bases from J, the gap between germline ends came to 12 bases. The length of the CDR3 is 11 residues. CDR3 coding DNA: TGCAGTGCTAGTCCCCGGACTTTGCAGTTCTTC. Protein: CSASPRTLQFF.